This is a list of T cell receptor beta chains from one sample in a study of T cell repertoires in ileal Crohn's disease. The method was immunoSEQ multiplex PCR; TCRdb's version includes in-frame clones alone and lacks a portion of them. The sample has some 6,200 clones, roughly 82% seen once. The source material was ileal tissue. All receptors come from an adult with Crohn's disease. Both conserved end residues are part of each CDR3. A D gene is named only where the DNA matches it firmly. Rows may omit the clone size; those that give it use once, few, many or a size class.

V,J,size,D,CDR3,DNA
TRBV7-8,TRBJ2-1,NA,NA,CAIQATGRNEQFF,TGTGCCATCCAGGCGACAGGGAGGAATGAGCAGTTCTTC
TRBV14,TRBJ2-7,NA,NA,CASSLVQASEQYF,TGTGCCAGCAGCCTAGTACAAGCTAGCGAGCAGTACTTC
TRBV4-1,TRBJ1-5,NA,NA,CASSPGGVEGRQPQHF,TGCGCCAGCAGCCCCGGGGGGGTGGAGGGAAGGCAGCCCCAGCATTTT
TRBV7-6,TRBJ2-7,NA,TRBD1,CASSLTGTVSDEQYF,TGTGCCAGCAGCTTAACCGGGACAGTATCCGACGAGCAGTACTTC
TRBV2,TRBJ1-5,few,NA,CASSDARGGGRGNQPQHF,TGTGCCAGCAGTGACGCGAGGGGGGGAGGTAGGGGCAATCAGCCCCAGCATTTT
TRBV27,TRBJ2-5,NA,TRBD1,CASARQGTETQYF,TGTGCCAGCGCCAGACAGGGGACAGAGACCCAGTACTTC
TRBV18,TRBJ1-2,NA,NA,CASSADRGYTF,TGTGCCAGCTCTGCGGACAGAGGCTACACCTTC
TRBV29-1,TRBJ1-2,NA,TRBD1,CSVEDGQGVYGYTF,TGCAGCGTTGAAGACGGACAGGGTGTCTATGGCTACACCTTC
TRBV6-1,TRBJ1-2,NA,NA,CASSEGAFNYGYTF,TGTGCCAGCAGTGAGGGGGCATTTAACTATGGCTACACCTTC
TRBV7-3,TRBJ1-6,NA,NA,CASSLLPDNSPLHF,TGTGCCAGCAGCTTACTACCCGATAATTCACCCCTCCACTTT
TRBV5-1,TRBJ2-5,once,TRBD1,CASSLGTGAETQYF,TGCGCCAGCAGCTTGGGGACAGGGGCAGAGACCCAGTACTTC
TRBV25-1,TRBJ2-7,NA,TRBD1,CASSPDRAPYEQYF,TGTGCCAGCAGTCCGGACAGGGCCCCCTACGAGCAGTACTTC
TRBV28,TRBJ1-2,NA,NA,CASSLYNQYGYTF,TGTGCCAGCAGTTTATATAATCAGTATGGCTACACCTTC
TRBV7-7,TRBJ2-2,NA,TRBD1,CASSRQGESGELFF,TGTGCCAGCTCGAGACAGGGGGAATCCGGGGAGCTGTTTTTT
TRBV7-2,TRBJ1-1,NA,NA,CASSRSGNTEAFF,TGTGCCAGCAGCCGATCGGGGAACACTGAAGCTTTCTTT
TRBV18,TRBJ2-7,NA,NA,CASSPPDSGAYEQYF,TGTGCCAGCTCACCACCGGACTCGGGGGCCTACGAGCAGTACTTC
TRBV11-2,TRBJ2-7,few,TRBD2,CASSLEVAGGYEQYF,TGTGCCAGCAGCTTAGAGGTAGCGGGAGGGTACGAGCAGTACTTC
TRBV18,TRBJ1-5,NA,NA,CASSPQTGNQPQHF,TGTGCCAGCTCACCACAGACGGGGAATCAGCCCCAGCATTTT
TRBV28,TRBJ2-6,NA,TRBD1,CASTEISDRSGANVLTF,TGTGCCAGCACCGAGATCTCGGACAGGTCTGGGGCCAACGTCCTGACTTTC
TRBV28,TRBJ2-7,NA,NA,CASSGGGGGYEQYF,TGTGCCAGCAGTGGCGGCGGCGGAGGCTACGAGCAGTACTTC
TRBV2,TRBJ2-7,NA,TRBD1,CASKRTGPYEQYF,TGTGCCAGCAAAAGGACAGGGCCCTACGAGCAGTACTTC
TRBV5-6,TRBJ1-2,NA,NA,CASSPVTGNYGYTF,TGTGCCAGCAGTCCCGTGACAGGAAACTACGGCTACACCTTC
TRBV19,TRBJ1-1,NA,TRBD1,CASSGRTGIRTMNTEAFF,TGTGCCAGTAGTGGCCGGACAGGGATTAGGACAATGAACACTGAAGCTTTCTTT
TRBV7-8,TRBJ1-5,NA,NA,CASSLNKNNQPQHF,TGTGCCAGCAGCTTAAACAAAAACAATCAGCCCCAGCATTTT
TRBV7-6,TRBJ2-1,NA,TRBD2,CASSLRTSGSLGEQFF,TGTGCCAGCAGCTTACGGACTAGCGGGAGTTTGGGTGAGCAGTTCTTC
TRBV5-4,TRBJ2-3,NA,TRBD2,CASKPGTSGRTDTQYF,TGTGCCAGCAAGCCCGGGACTAGCGGACGCACAGATACGCAGTATTTT
TRBV9,TRBJ2-3,NA,TRBD2,CASSVQSGGTDTQYF,TGTGCCAGCAGCGTACAGAGCGGGGGCACAGATACGCAGTATTTT
TRBV6-1,TRBJ2-7,NA,NA,CASSEGRAGRHYEQYF,TGTGCCAGCAGTGAAGGTCGGGCAGGGCGACACTACGAGCAGTACTTC
TRBV9,TRBJ1-5,NA,NA,CASSAGNRWDQPQHF,TGTGCCAGCAGCGCGGGGAACCGCTGGGATCAGCCCCAGCATTTT
TRBV29-1,TRBJ2-7,medium-sized,NA,CSVPWGHYEQYF,TGCAGCGTCCCCTGGGGACATTACGAGCAGTACTTC
TRBV2,TRBJ2-7,NA,NA,CASSSGQFYEQYF,TGTGCCAGCAGCTCCGGACAGTTCTACGAGCAGTACTTC
TRBV28,TRBJ1-4,NA,TRBD1,CASSLTGLNEKLFF,TGTGCCAGCAGTTTGACAGGGTTAAATGAAAAACTGTTTTTT
TRBV4-1,TRBJ2-2,NA,NA,CASSFNRELFF,TGCGCCAGCAGCTTTAACCGGGAGCTGTTTTTT
TRBV9,TRBJ1-3,NA,NA,CASSAVSGNTIYF,TGTGCCAGCAGCGCGGTCTCTGGAAACACCATATATTTT
TRBV6-6,TRBJ1-2,NA,NA,CASSRQGSYGYTF,TGTGCCAGCAGTCGACAAGGGAGCTATGGCTACACCTTC
TRBV14,TRBJ1-6,NA,NA,CASSQDLNSPLHF,TGTGCCAGCAGTCAAGACCTGAATTCACCCCTCCACTTT
TRBV28,TRBJ2-2,NA,TRBD2,CATKNSGDLNTGELFF,TGTGCCACCAAGAACAGCGGGGACCTGAACACCGGGGAGCTGTTTTTT
TRBV28,TRBJ2-5,NA,NA,CASRPLGWGTQYF,TGTGCCAGCAGGCCACTAGGGTGGGGGACCCAGTACTTC
TRBV18,TRBJ2-7,NA,NA,CASSPPAREHSYEQYF,TGTGCCAGCTCACCACCGGCCAGGGAACACTCCTACGAGCAGTACTTC
TRBV28,TRBJ2-5,NA,TRBD2,CASSLHLAGVETQYF,TGTGCCAGCAGTTTACACCTAGCGGGAGTTGAGACCCAGTACTTC
TRBV2,TRBJ2-7,NA,TRBD1,CASRSPGTGSYEQYF,TGTGCCAGCAGGTCACCCGGGACAGGCTCCTACGAGCAGTACTTC
TRBV28,TRBJ1-3,NA,NA,CASSLSGTFGNTIYF,TGTGCCAGCAGTTTAAGCGGGACATTTGGAAACACCATATATTTT
TRBV28,TRBJ2-7,NA,NA,CASTPTGHFYEQYF,TGTGCCAGCACCCCGACGGGACACTTCTACGAGCAGTACTTC
TRBV11-2,TRBJ2-3,NA,TRBD2,CASSQLAGGTDTQYF,TGTGCCAGCAGCCAACTAGCGGGAGGAACAGATACGCAGTATTTT
TRBV28,TRBJ1-2,once,TRBD1,CASSLSQGAGGYTF,TGTGCCAGCAGTTTATCCCAGGGGGCGGGGGGCTACACCTTC